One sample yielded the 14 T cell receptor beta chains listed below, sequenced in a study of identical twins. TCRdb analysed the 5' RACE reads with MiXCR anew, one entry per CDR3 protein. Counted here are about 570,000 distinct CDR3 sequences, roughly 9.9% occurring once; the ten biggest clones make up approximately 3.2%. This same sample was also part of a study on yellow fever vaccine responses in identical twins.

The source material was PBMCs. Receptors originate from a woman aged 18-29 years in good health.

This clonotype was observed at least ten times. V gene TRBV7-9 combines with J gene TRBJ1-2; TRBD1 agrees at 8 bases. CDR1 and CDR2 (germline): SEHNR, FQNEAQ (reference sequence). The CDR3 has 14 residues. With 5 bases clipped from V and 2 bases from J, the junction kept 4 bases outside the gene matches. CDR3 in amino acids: CASSTGQGNYGYTF. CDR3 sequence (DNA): TGTGCCAGCAGCACCGGACAGGGAAACTATGGCTACACCTTC.

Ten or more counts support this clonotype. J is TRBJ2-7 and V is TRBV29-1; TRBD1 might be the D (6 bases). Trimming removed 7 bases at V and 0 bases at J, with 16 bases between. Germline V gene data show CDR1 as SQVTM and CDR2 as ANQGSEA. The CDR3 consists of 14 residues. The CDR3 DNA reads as TGCAGCGCTGCGAGGGACACTCACTCCTACGAGCAGTACTTC. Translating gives CSAARDTHSYEQYF.

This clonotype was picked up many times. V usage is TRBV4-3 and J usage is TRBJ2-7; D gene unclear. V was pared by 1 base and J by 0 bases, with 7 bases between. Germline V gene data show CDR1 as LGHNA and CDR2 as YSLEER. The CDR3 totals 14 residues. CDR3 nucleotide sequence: TGCGCCAGCAGCCAAGGGCTCAGCTCCTACGAGCAGTACTTC. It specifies CASSQGLSSYEQYF.

In DNA, the CDR3 is TGTGCCAGCAGTTACTCAATAGCGGGGGGGCTGAATGAGCAGTTCTTC. Protein: CASSYSIAGGLNEQFF. This rearrangement joins TRBV6-5 to TRBJ2-1; 11 bases line up with TRBD2. The V gene's germline CDR1 is MNHEY and CDR2 SVGAGI. J was trimmed by 7 bases and V by 0 bases; bases with no gene match: 5. This CDR3 is 16 amino acids long.

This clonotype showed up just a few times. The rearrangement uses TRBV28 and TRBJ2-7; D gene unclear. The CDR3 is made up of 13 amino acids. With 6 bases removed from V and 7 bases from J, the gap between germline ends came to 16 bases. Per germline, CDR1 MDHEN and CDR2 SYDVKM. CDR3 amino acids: CASRRELVVEQYF. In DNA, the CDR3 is TGTGCCAGCAGAAGAGAACTTGTGGTTGAGCAGTACTTC.

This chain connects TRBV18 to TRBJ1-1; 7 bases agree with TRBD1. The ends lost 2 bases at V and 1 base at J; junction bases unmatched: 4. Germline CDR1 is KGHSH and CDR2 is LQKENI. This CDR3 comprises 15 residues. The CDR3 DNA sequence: TGTGCCAGCTCACCAGGTAGGGACAGGAACACTGAAGCTTTCTTT. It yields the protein CASSPGRDRNTEAFF.

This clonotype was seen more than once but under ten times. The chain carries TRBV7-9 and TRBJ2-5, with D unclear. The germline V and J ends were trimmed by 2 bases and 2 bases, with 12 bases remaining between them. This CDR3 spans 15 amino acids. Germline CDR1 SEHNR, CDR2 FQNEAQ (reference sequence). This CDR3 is CASSLMQNLQETQYF. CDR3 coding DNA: TGTGCCAGCAGCTTAATGCAGAACTTACAAGAGACCCAGTACTTC.

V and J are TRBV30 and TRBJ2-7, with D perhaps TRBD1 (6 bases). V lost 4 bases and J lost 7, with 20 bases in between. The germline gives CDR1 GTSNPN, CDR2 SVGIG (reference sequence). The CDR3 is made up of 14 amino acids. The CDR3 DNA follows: TGTGCCTGGAATAAAGGGGGACCCTTATGGGAGCAGTACTTC. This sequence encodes CAWNKGGPLWEQYF.

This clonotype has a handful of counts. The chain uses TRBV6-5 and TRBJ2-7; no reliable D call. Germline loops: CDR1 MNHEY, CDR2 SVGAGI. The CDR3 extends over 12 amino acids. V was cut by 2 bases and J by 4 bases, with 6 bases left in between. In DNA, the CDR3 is TGTGCCAGCAGTTACCAGATATACGAGCAGTACTTC. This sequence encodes CASSYQIYEQYF.

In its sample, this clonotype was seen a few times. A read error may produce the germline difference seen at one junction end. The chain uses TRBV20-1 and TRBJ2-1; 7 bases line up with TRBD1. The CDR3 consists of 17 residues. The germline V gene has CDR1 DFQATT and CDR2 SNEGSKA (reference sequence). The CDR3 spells CCARDIPTGVGYNEQFF. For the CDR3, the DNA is TGCTGTGCTAGAGATATTCCTACAGGGGTGGGATACAATGAGCAGTTCTTC.

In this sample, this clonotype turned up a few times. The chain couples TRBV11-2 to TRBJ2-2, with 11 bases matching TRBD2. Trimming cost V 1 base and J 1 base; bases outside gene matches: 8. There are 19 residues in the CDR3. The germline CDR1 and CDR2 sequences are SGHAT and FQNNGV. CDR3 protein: CASSLGIAGGPGNTGELFF. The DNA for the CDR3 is TGTGCCAGCAGCTTAGGGATAGCGGGAGGGCCGGGGAACACCGGGGAGCTGTTTTTT.

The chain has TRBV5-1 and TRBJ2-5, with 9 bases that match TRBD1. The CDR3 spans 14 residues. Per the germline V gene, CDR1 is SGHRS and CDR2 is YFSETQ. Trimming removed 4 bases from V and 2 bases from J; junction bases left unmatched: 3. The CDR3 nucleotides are TGCGCCAGCAGCGGGGGACAGGGACAAGAGACCCAGTACTTC. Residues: CASSGGQGQETQYF.

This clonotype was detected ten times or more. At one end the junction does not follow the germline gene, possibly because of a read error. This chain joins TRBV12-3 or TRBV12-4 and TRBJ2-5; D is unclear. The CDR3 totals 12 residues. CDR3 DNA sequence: TGTGCCAGCAGTTTAGCGGTCGGGCGACACAGATTC. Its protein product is CASSLAVGRHRF.

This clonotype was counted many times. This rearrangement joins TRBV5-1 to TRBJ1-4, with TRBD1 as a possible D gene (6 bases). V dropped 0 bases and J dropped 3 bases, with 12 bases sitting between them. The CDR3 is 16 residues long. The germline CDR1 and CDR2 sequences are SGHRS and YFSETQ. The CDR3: CASSLGQAGANEKLFF. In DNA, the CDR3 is TGCGCCAGCAGCTTGGGACAGGCGGGGGCTAATGAAAAACTGTTTTTT. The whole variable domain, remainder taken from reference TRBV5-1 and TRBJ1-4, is KAGVTQTPRYLIKTRGQQVTLSCSPISGHRSVSWYQQTPGQGLQFLFEYFSETQRNKGNFPGRFSGRQFSNSRSEMNVSTLELGDSALYLCASSLGQAGANEKLFFGSGTQLSVL.